This TCR beta chain was sequenced during a study of blood T cells in healthy people across ages. The CDR3 is 13 residues long. Germline CDR1 is SGHRS and CDR2 is YFSETQ. With V trimmed by 8 bases and J by 7 bases, 5 bases remained unmatched. Many counts were recorded for this clonotype. With a J-beta primer mix and a sample-barcoded 5' primer, a second PCR ran about 7 to 12 cycles. TCRdb ran MiXCR on the 5' RACE reads and lists one entry per CDR3 protein. The table lists over 1,500,000 distinct CDR3 sequences, just under 50% of them singletons. The source material was blood. The clonotype comes from a woman in her forties in good health. This chain links TRBV5-1 with TRBJ2-7, with 14 positions matching TRBD2. For the CDR3, the DNA is TGCGCCAGTCGACTAGCGGGGGGGCGGGAGCAGTACTTC. As protein: CASRLAGGREQYF.